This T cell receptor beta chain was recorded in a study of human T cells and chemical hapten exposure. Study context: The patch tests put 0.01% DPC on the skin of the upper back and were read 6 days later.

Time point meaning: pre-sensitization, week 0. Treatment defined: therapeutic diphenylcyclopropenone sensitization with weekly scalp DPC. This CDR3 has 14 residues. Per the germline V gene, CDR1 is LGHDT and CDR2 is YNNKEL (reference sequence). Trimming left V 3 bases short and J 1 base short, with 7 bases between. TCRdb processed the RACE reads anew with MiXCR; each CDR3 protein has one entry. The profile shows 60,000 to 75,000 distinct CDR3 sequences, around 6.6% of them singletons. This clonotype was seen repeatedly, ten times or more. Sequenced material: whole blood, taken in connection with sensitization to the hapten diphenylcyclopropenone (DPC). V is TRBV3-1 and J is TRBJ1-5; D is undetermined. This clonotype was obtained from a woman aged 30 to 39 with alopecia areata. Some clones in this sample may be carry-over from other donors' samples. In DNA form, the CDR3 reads TGTGCCAGCAGCCAGTCAGGCAGCAATCAGCCCCAGCATTTT. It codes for CASSQSGSNQPQHF.